Sequencing of this T cell receptor (beta chain) was carried out in a study of blood T cell repertoires in COVID-19. Study as a whole: The study drew acute and convalescent COVID-19 samples from the United States, Italy and Spain. PBMCs, B-cell-depleted T cells, or T cells were the source of the cDNA or gDNA that made up the material.

Assay: immunoSEQ multiplex PCR; the TCRdb copy retains only in-frame clones and omits some. The sample holds some 68,000 clones; approximately 87% are singletons and the top ten take around 4.4%. The germline V and J ends were trimmed by 3 bases and 2 bases, with 14 bases remaining between them. Germline V gene data show CDR1 as LGHDT and CDR2 as YNNKEL (reference sequence). The CDR3 contains 16 residues. The source is a man aged 50 or older with active COVID-19. The sequencing sample was made of peripheral blood. V and J are TRBV3-1 (or the pseudogene TRBV3-2) and TRBJ2-1; TRBD2 is a possible D gene (5 bases). The CDR3 loop reads CASSHGQRSTYNEQFF. The CDR3 DNA reads as TGTGCCAGCAGCCACGGGCAGCGGAGCACCTACAATGAGCAGTTCTTC.